A selection of T cell receptor beta chains follows, all from one sample in a study of blood T cell repertoires in COVID-19. Repertoires were generated with immunoSEQ multiplex PCR, while TCRdb's copy carries only in-frame clones and drops some. The sample has 150,000 to 200,000 clones; roughly three quarters are singletons. Sequencing was done on a sample of PBMCs or T cells enriched from blood (not recorded which). These receptors were taken from a woman aged 45 to 65 with acute COVID-19. CDR3s include the opening cysteine and the closing phenylalanine or tryptophan. Fields, in order: J gene, clone size, V gene, D gene, CDR3 DNA, CDR3 protein. The D gene is left open where the match is weak. Size is omitted from some rows. Given values are once, few, many or a class for expanded clones.

TRBJ1-1 | NA | TRBV7-2 | NA | TGTGCCGTGGGGAGAGGGGGAACTGAAGCTTTCTTT | CAVGRGGTEAFF
TRBJ2-3 | few | TRBV28 | TRBD2 | TGTGCCAGCAGTTGGTGGGAAGCGGGGGGGGCAGGAGATACGCAGTATTTT | CASSWWEAGGAGDTQYF
TRBJ2-1 | NA | TRBV14 | NA | TGTGCCAGCAGCCAACTAGCCTCTGCCTACAATGAGCAGTTCTTC | CASSQLASAYNEQFF
TRBJ2-1 | few | TRBV24-1 | NA | TGTGCCACCAGTGACCCCAGGCCCAGCTCCTACAATGAGCAGTTCTTC | CATSDPRPSSYNEQFF
TRBJ1-6 | few | TRBV28 | NA | TGTGCCAGCAGTTTATATACAGGGATGGGTCATTCACCCCTCCACTTT | CASSLYTGMGHSPLHF
TRBJ2-1 | NA | TRBV5-1 | NA | TGCGCCAGCAGCTTTAGTGGACAGCAGATCAATGAGCAGTTCTTC | CASSFSGQQINEQFF
TRBJ1-4 | NA | TRBV28 | NA | TGTGCCAGCAGTTTTTTACCTGTCGGGGGGACTGAAAAACTGTTTTTT | CASSFLPVGGTEKLFF
TRBJ1-1 | few | TRBV10-3 | NA | TGTGCCATCAGTGAGGAGAGGGGAGGTAAGGCTGAAGCTTTCTTT | CAISEERGGKAEAFF
TRBJ1-6 | NA | TRBV30 | TRBD1 | TGTGCCTGGAGTCCGGGGACAGTTTATAATTCACCCCTCCACTTT | CAWSPGTVYNSPLHF
TRBJ2-2 | NA | TRBV7-2 | NA | TGTGCCAGCAGCTTAGTTAGCACCGGGGAGCTGTTTTTT | CASSLVSTGELFF
TRBJ2-3 | few | TRBV6-2/TRBV6-3 | TRBD2 | TGTGCCAGCAGTTACTCCGGCCCCCTAGCGGGGTCTACAGATACGCAGTATTTT | CASSYSGPLAGSTDTQYF
TRBJ1-4 | NA | TRBV10-3 | TRBD1 | TGTGCCATCAGCGACCCCAGACAGGGGAGAGACTACGAAAAACTGTTTTTT | CAISDPRQGRDYEKLFF
TRBJ1-2 | NA | TRBV29-1 | NA | TGCAGCGTTGAAGAAACGGCGGGGTCTGGCTACACCTTC | CSVEETAGSGYTF
TRBJ2-2 | many | TRBV5-4 | NA | TGTGCCAGCACCTCGGGGTCTTCCGGGGAGCTGTTTTTT | CASTSGSSGELFF
TRBJ1-5 | NA | TRBV6-5 | NA | TGTGCCAGCCGGACCCTTAGGGGGAGCAATCAGCCCCAGCATTTT | CASRTLRGSNQPQHF
TRBJ2-2 | NA | TRBV3-1/TRBV3-2 | NA | TGTGCCAGCAGCCAAGCCAGGGGGAACACCGGGGAGCTGTTTTTT | CASSQARGNTGELFF
TRBJ2-5 | NA | TRBV19 | TRBD1 | TGTGCCAGTAACCGGGACAGGGGGCAAGAGACCCAGTACTTC | CASNRDRGQETQYF
TRBJ1-2 | NA | TRBV3-1/TRBV3-2 | TRBD1 | TGTGCCAGCAGCCGAACAGGGGGAGCCTATGGCTACACCTTC | CASSRTGGAYGYTF
TRBJ2-1 | NA | TRBV27 | TRBD2 | TGTGCCAGCAGTTTCGGGGACTACCGCTACAATGAGCAGTTCTTC | CASSFGDYRYNEQFF
TRBJ1-6 | NA | TRBV28 | TRBD1 | TGTGCCAGCAGTTCCCCAGGGGGAGGATTGGGTTCACCCCTCCACTTT | CASSSPGGGLGSPLHF
TRBJ1-1 | NA | TRBV7-6 | NA | TGTGCCAGCAGCGTCGACATACTGAACACTGAAGCTTTCTTT | CASSVDILNTEAFF
TRBJ1-2 | NA | TRBV5-6 | TRBD1 | TGTGCCAGCAGAATTGGCCAGGGGACAGGGGGAAGTGGCTACACCTTC | CASRIGQGTGGSGYTF
TRBJ2-1 | NA | TRBV2 | TRBD2 | TGTGCCAGCAGGCTAGCGGGGGGGCAGGGCAATGAGCAGTTCTTC | CASRLAGGQGNEQFF
TRBJ1-1 | few | TRBV4-3 | TRBD1 | TGCGCCAGCAGCCAAGGGACAGGGGCTGAAGCTTTCTTT | CASSQGTGAEAFF
TRBJ1-6 | NA | TRBV2 | NA | TGTGCCAGCAGTGTGAGGGGGAATTCACCCCTCCACTTT | CASSVRGNSPLHF
TRBJ1-6 | NA | TRBV27 | TRBD1 | TGTGCCAGCAGTTTCCGGACAGGGGGCTTCTATAATTCACCCCTCCACTTT | CASSFRTGGFYNSPLHF
TRBJ1-6 | NA | TRBV28 | NA | TGTGCCAGCAGCACGGAGGGGTTTAGCTCCTATAATTCACCCCTCCACTTT | CASSTEGFSSYNSPLHF
TRBJ2-5 | NA | TRBV27 | TRBD2 | TGTGCCATCCCCGGGACTAGCGTAAAAAAAGAGACCCAGTACTTC | CAIPGTSVKKETQYF
TRBJ1-4 | NA | TRBV30 | NA | TGTGCCTGGAGTTCATTAGGAGAGAATGAAAAACTGTTTTTT | CAWSSLGENEKLFF
TRBJ2-3 | once | TRBV10-3 | TRBD1 | TGTGCCATCACGGGGACAGGGATCACAGATACGCAGTATTTT | CAITGTGITDTQYF
TRBJ1-5 | few | TRBV2 | NA | TGTGCCAGCACTCGCAGGAATAGCAATCAGCCCCAGCATTTT | CASTRRNSNQPQHF
TRBJ2-1 | NA | TRBV18 | NA | TGTGCCAGCTCACTGGAGTGGAGGGTGGATCTGGATGAGCAGTTCTTC | CASSLEWRVDLDEQFF
TRBJ1-1 | few | TRBV27 | NA | TGTGCCAGCACCAAAACCAGGGATAACACTGAAGCTTTCTTT | CASTKTRDNTEAFF
TRBJ1-1 | NA | TRBV10-3 | TRBD1 | TGTGCCATCAGTGAGGGGAGGGGACAGGACCCTGAAGCTTTCTTT | CAISEGRGQDPEAFF
TRBJ2-1 | NA | TRBV7-2 | NA | TGTGCCAGCAGCTTATATCGGAATGAGCAGTTCTTC | CASSLYRNEQFF
TRBJ1-2 | NA | TRBV20-1 | NA | TGCAGTGAGCGGGAGCTCGGTGGCTACACCTTC | CSERELGGYTF
TRBJ2-2 | NA | TRBV6-1 | TRBD1 | TGTGCCAGCAGTGATACAGGGGCCGGGGAGCTGTTTTTT | CASSDTGAGELFF
TRBJ1-5 | NA | TRBV3-1/TRBV3-2 | NA | TGTGCCAGCAGCCGATCCTTGAAGGGGAGGGGACATCAGCCCCAGCATTTT | CASSRSLKGRGHQPQHF
TRBJ1-1 | NA | TRBV3-1/TRBV3-2 | NA | TGTGCCAGCAGCCCTGGACATAACGAAGCTTTCTTT | CASSPGHNEAFF
TRBJ1-1 | NA | TRBV27 | TRBD1 | TGTGCCAGCAGTCTAGGGACAGGGATTGGGAACACTGAAGCTTTCTTT | CASSLGTGIGNTEAFF
TRBJ2-6 | once | TRBV5-6 | TRBD1 | TGTGCCAGCAGCTTGTTTCAGGGGGCCGATGGGGCCAACGTCCTGACTTTC | CASSLFQGADGANVLTF
TRBJ2-4 | NA | TRBV27 | TRBD1 | TGTGCCAGCAGTTTATCTTTGACAGGGGGTTCTTCTTTAGCCAAAAACATTCAGTACTTC | CASSLSLTGGSSLAKNIQYF
TRBJ1-6 | NA | TRBV28 | NA | TGTGCCAGCAGTAAGGGGGGGGCAGGTAATTCACCCCTCCACTTT | CASSKGGAGNSPLHF
TRBJ2-5 | NA | TRBV14 | TRBD2 | TGTGCCAGCAGCCAATATCTAGCGGGGGCTCAAGAGACCCAGTACTTC | CASSQYLAGAQETQYF
TRBJ2-5 | NA | TRBV19 | TRBD1 | TGTGCCAGTAGTATAACAGGGGGCGAAGGGACCCAGTACTTC | CASSITGGEGTQYF
TRBJ1-2 | NA | TRBV6-5 | NA | TGTGCCAGCAACCCCCGGGAAGGAAGGTTCTATGGCTACACCTTC | CASNPREGRFYGYTF
TRBJ1-1 | few | TRBV27 | TRBD1 | TGTGCCAGCAGTTTATCCCGCTCCCGGACAGGGTCCACTGAAGCTTTCTTT | CASSLSRSRTGSTEAFF
TRBJ2-1 | NA | TRBV6-5 | TRBD2 | TGTGCCAGCAGCCTCCGGGGGGTCTCCTACAATGAGCAGTTCTTC | CASSLRGVSYNEQFF
TRBJ2-5 | NA | TRBV19 | NA | TGTGCCAGTAGTATCTCGACTACGGAAGAGACCCAGTACTTC | CASSISTTEETQYF
TRBJ2-4 | NA | TRBV7-6 | TRBD2 | TGTGCCAGCAGCTTAGAGTTGCGGGGGGTCAGAAACATTCAGTACTTC | CASSLELRGVRNIQYF
TRBJ1-2 | NA | TRBV28 | NA | TGTGCCAGCAGTCCCCTCCCTTTGACAGTTAACTATGGCTACACCTTC | CASSPLPLTVNYGYTF
TRBJ1-4 | NA | TRBV5-1 | TRBD1 | TGCGCCAGCAGCTTCCAGATGGGACAGCTTAATGAAAAACTGTTTTTT | CASSFQMGQLNEKLFF
TRBJ2-5 | once | TRBV7-2 | TRBD1 | TGTGCCAGCAGCCGCCTAACAGGGGGCTGGGAGACCCAGTACTTC | CASSRLTGGWETQYF
TRBJ1-2 | NA | TRBV5-5 | NA | TGTGCCAGCAGCTTGGCCCCGTCGGGGCGGGGTGGGAACTATGGCTACACCTTC | CASSLAPSGRGGNYGYTF
TRBJ2-1 | NA | TRBV6-2/TRBV6-3 | TRBD1 | TGTGCCAGCAGTTACTATAGGGGGCATGAGCAGTTCTTC | CASSYYRGHEQFF